By share of the sample, the clone carrying this TCR beta chain is medium-sized. This entry belongs to a study of tumor-infiltrating lymphocytes in oesophageal squamous cell carcinoma. TCRdb recomputed calls from the PCR reads with MiXCR, one row per CDR3 protein. The profile shows about 21,000 distinct CDR3 sequences, 36% of them singletons. With 5 bases removed from V and 5 bases from J, the gap between germline ends came to 15 bases. This CDR3 region has 14 residues. The sequence was obtained from a male donor with esophageal squamous cell carcinoma. This chain links TRBV12-3 or TRBV12-4 with TRBJ1-2; D not resolved. Sequenced input: esophageal tumor tissue. CDR3 sequence reads: CASSSGLIRYGYTF. Written as DNA, the CDR3 is TGTGCCAGCAGTAGTGGACTCATTAGGTATGGCTACACCTTC.